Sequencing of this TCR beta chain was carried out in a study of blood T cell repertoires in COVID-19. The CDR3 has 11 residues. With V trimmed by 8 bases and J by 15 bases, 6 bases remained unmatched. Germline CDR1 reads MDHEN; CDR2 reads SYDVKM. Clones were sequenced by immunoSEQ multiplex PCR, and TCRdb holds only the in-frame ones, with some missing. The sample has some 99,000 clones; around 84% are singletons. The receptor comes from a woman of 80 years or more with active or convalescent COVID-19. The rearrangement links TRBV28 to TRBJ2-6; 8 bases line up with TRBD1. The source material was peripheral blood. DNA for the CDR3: TGTGCCAGCGGTCAGGGGGCGCCCCTGACTTTC. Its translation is CASGQGAPLTF.